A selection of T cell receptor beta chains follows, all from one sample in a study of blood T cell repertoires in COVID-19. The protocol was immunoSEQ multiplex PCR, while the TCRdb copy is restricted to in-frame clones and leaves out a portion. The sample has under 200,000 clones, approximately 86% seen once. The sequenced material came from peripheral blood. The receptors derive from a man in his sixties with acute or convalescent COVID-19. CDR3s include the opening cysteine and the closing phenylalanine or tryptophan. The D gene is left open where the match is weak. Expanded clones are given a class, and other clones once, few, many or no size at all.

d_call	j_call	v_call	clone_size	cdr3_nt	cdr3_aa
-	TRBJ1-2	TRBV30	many	TGTGCCTGGAGTTCGATCCAAAATAGCTATGGCTACACCTTC	CAWSSIQNSYGYTF
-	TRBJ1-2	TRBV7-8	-	TGTGCCAGCAGCTTCAGGGCCAACTATGGCTACACCTTC	CASSFRANYGYTF
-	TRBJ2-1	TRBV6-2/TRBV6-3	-	TGTGCCAGCAGTACGGACCGCGGGGCAGTGAATGAGCAGTTCTTC	CASSTDRGAVNEQFF
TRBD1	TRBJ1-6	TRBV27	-	TGTGCCAGCAGTCTGACAACGGGACAGTATAATTCACCCCTCCACTTT	CASSLTTGQYNSPLHF
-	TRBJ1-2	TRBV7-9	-	TGTGCCAGCAGCTTAGTTTTGAGTTTCTATGGCTACACCTTC	CASSLVLSFYGYTF
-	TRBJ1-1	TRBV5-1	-	TGCGCCAGCAGCTTGGAGCAGGGATTGAACACTGAAGCTTTCTTT	CASSLEQGLNTEAFF
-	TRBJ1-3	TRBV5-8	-	TGTGCCAGCATTGCCGTACTGGGGGCAGGCTCTGGAAACACCATATATTTT	CASIAVLGAGSGNTIYF
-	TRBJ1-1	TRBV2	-	TGTGCCAGCAGCTACACGACAGTGAACACTGAAGCTTTCTTT	CASSYTTVNTEAFF
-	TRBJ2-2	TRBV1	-	TGCACCAGCGGGACTAGCGGGGTTGTCACCGGGGAGCTGTTTTTT	CTSGTSGVVTGELFF
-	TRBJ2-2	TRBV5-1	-	TGCGCCAGCAGCCCGTTCGCGAACACCGGGGAGCTGTTTTTT	CASSPFANTGELFF
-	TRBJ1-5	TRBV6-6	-	TGTGCCAGCAGTGGGCAGAAAGGCAATCAGCCCCAGCATTTT	CASSGQKGNQPQHF
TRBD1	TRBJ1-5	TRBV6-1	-	TGTGCCAGCAGTGAAAGAAGGGGACAGGGGGATAGTCAGCCCCAGCATTTT	CASSERRGQGDSQPQHF
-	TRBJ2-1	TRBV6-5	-	TGTGCCAGCAGTTACTTAAACCCCCAGGGGCGCGATGAGCAGTTCTTC	CASSYLNPQGRDEQFF